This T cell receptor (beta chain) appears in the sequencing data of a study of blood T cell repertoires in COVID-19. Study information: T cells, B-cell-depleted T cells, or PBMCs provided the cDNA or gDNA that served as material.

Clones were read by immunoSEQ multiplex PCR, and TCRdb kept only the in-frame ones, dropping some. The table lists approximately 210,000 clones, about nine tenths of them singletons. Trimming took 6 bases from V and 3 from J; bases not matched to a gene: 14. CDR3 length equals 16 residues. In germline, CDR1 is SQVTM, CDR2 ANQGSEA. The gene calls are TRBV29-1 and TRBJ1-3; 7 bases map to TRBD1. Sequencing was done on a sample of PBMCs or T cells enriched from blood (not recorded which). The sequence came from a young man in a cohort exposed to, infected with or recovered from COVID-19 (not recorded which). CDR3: CSVEGGQEDVGNTIYF. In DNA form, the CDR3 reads TGCAGCGTGGAGGGTGGACAGGAAGACGTTGGAAACACCATATATTTT.